This is a list of T cell receptor beta chains from one sample in a study of blood T cell repertoires in COVID-19. This table comes from immunoSEQ multiplex PCR, and its TCRdb copy is limited to in-frame clones, with some not included. The repertoire holds 300,000 to 350,000 clones, with roughly 90% as singletons. Input material: peripheral blood. All receptors derive from a woman in her fifties or sixties with COVID-19, enrolled during active disease. Each CDR3 is given with its conserved first and last residue. The D gene is left open where the match is weak. Not every row has a clone size; where given, it reads once, few, many or a size class.

TRBD1 | . | TRBJ1-5 | TRBV6-5 | CASLPPGQGNQPQHF | TGTGCCAGTCTCCCACCGGGACAGGGAAATCAGCCCCAGCATTTT
TRBD2 | . | TRBJ2-1 | TRBV7-9 | CASSVEGRGNEQFF | TGTGCCAGCAGCGTTGAGGGGAGGGGCAATGAGCAGTTCTTC
. | once | TRBJ2-1 | TRBV4-1 | CASSQDLRLWEQFF | TGCGCCAGCAGCCAAGATCTACGTCTTTGGGAGCAGTTCTTC
TRBD1 | few | TRBJ2-7 | TRBV10-3 | CAISDSGQGSYEQYF | TGTGCCATCAGTGACTCCGGACAGGGCTCCTACGAGCAGTACTTC
TRBD1 | . | TRBJ2-1 | TRBV25-1 | CASSDPSGGDNEQFF | TGTGCCAGCAGTGACCCGTCAGGGGGCGACAATGAGCAGTTCTTC
. | few | TRBJ1-2 | TRBV6-2/TRBV6-3 | CASSDGTGGFRGYTF | TGTGCCAGCAGTGATGGGACCGGGGGGTTTCGAGGCTACACCTTC
. | . | TRBJ2-1 | TRBV15 | CATSRELGRHNEQFF | TGTGCCACCAGCAGAGAATTGGGCCGGCACAATGAGCAGTTCTTC
TRBD1 | . | TRBJ1-5 | TRBV19 | CASSPQQGNQPQHF | TGTGCCAGTAGTCCGCAACAGGGGAATCAGCCCCAGCATTTT
. | . | TRBJ2-3 | TRBV7-9 | CASSSMGQDTQYF | TGTGCCAGCAGCTCCATGGGGCAAGATACGCAGTATTTT
. | . | TRBJ2-1 | TRBV6-5 | CASSPEGGSRNEQFF | TGTGCCAGCAGCCCAGAGGGGGGGAGTCGCAATGAGCAGTTCTTC
TRBD1 | . | TRBJ1-2 | TRBV5-1 | CASSFTGVAGYTF | TGCGCCAGCAGCTTTACAGGGGTGGCGGGCTACACCTTC
. | . | TRBJ1-2 | TRBV19 | CASKETGLNYGYTF | TGTGCCAGTAAAGAAACAGGGCTTAACTATGGCTACACCTTC
TRBD1 | . | TRBJ1-2 | TRBV27 | CASSTRTGSYTF | TGTGCCAGCAGCACGCGGACAGGCTCCTACACCTTC
TRBD1 | . | TRBJ2-7 | TRBV19 | CASSIRAGDRGTYEQYF | TGTGCCAGTAGTATACGTGCTGGGGACAGGGGGACCTACGAGCAGTACTTC
TRBD1 | . | TRBJ1-4 | TRBV24-1 | CATSLGQGENEKLFF | TGTGCCACCAGTCTAGGACAGGGAGAAAATGAAAAACTGTTTTTT
. | once | TRBJ1-4 | TRBV28 | CASSIGGPYNEKLFF | TGTGCCAGCAGTATCGGGGGACCTTACAATGAAAAACTGTTTTTT
TRBD1 | once | TRBJ1-2 | TRBV5-1 | CASSLAGSGQGDYGYTF | TGCGCCAGCAGCTTGGCCGGTTCGGGACAGGGTGACTATGGCTACACCTTC
TRBD1 | . | TRBJ1-1 | TRBV15 | CATSRLQGARAEAFF | TGTGCCACCAGCAGATTGCAGGGGGCGAGAGCTGAAGCTTTCTTT
. | . | TRBJ1-4 | TRBV14 | CASSRQIGEKLFF | TGTGCCAGCAGCCGACAAATAGGAGAAAAACTGTTTTTT
. | . | TRBJ1-3 | TRBV5-1 | CASSLGAGSGPGNTIYF | TGCGCCAGCAGCTTGGGGGCAGGGTCGGGCCCTGGAAACACCATATATTTT
. | . | TRBJ2-5 | TRBV3-1/TRBV3-2 | CASNPTEYQETQYF | TGTGCCAGCAACCCGACAGAGTACCAAGAGACCCAGTACTTC
TRBD2 | . | TRBJ2-1 | TRBV7-2 | CASSLAVLAGANYNEQFF | TGTGCCAGCAGCTTAGCTGTACTAGCGGGTGCCAATTACAATGAGCAGTTCTTC
. | . | TRBJ1-2 | TRBV10-3 | CAISEPGQPGGYTF | TGTGCCATCAGTGAGCCCGGACAGCCGGGGGGCTACACCTTC
TRBD2 | . | TRBJ2-3 | TRBV28 | CASTSGGAGTDTQYF | TGTGCCAGCACTAGCGGGGGGGCCGGCACAGATACGCAGTATTTT
TRBD1 | . | TRBJ1-2 | TRBV10-3 | CAISGIGQGKGYTF | TGTGCCATCAGTGGGATCGGACAGGGGAAAGGCTACACCTTC
. | . | TRBJ1-1 | TRBV21-1 | CASSKYRESEAFF | TGTGCCAGCAGCAAATACAGGGAATCTGAAGCTTTCTTT
TRBD1 | . | TRBJ1-5 | TRBV19 | CASRWTGGVGDQPQHF | TGTGCCAGTAGGTGGACAGGGGGCGTCGGAGATCAGCCCCAGCATTTT
. | . | TRBJ1-2 | TRBV28 | CASSNGYGYTF | TGTGCCAGCAGCAACGGCTATGGCTACACCTTC
TRBD1 | . | TRBJ2-6 | TRBV7-7 | CASSPGQGAAAGANVLTF | TGTGCTAGCAGTCCTGGCCAGGGGGCGGCGGCTGGGGCCAACGTCCTGACTTTC
. | . | TRBJ1-1 | TRBV30 | CAWSVGSELYTEAFF | TGTGCCTGGAGTGTAGGGAGCGAGTTGTACACTGAAGCTTTCTTT
. | . | TRBJ2-1 | TRBV12-5 | CASGSPQYNEQFF | TGTGCTAGTGGTTCCCCTCAGTACAATGAGCAGTTCTTC
. | . | TRBJ2-3 | TRBV5-1 | CASSLGRPRTDTQYF | TGCGCCAGCAGCTTGGGGAGGCCCCGCACAGATACGCAGTATTTT
. | . | TRBJ1-1 | TRBV9 | CASSVVGRPSETEAFF | TGTGCCAGCAGCGTAGTCGGTCGGCCCTCGGAGACTGAAGCTTTCTTT
. | once | TRBJ2-3 | TRBV25-1 | CASSETGTDTQYF | TGTGCCAGCAGCGAAACAGGCACAGATACGCAGTATTTT
TRBD1 | . | TRBJ2-7 | TRBV5-1 | CASSSGQGLSYEQYF | TGCGCCAGCAGCAGTGGACAGGGCCTCTCCTACGAGCAGTACTTC
. | . | TRBJ1-1 | TRBV6-5 | CASSSPGSTEAFF | TGTGCCAGCAGTTCCCCCGGGAGCACTGAAGCTTTCTTT
. | . | TRBJ1-1 | TRBV11-2 | CASSLILAGEAFF | TGTGCCAGCAGCTTAATTCTCGCAGGGGAAGCTTTCTTT
. | . | TRBJ1-1 | TRBV10-3 | CAIRVTATGRMNTEAFF | TGTGCCATCAGGGTGACCGCGACAGGAAGGATGAACACTGAAGCTTTCTTT
. | . | TRBJ2-5 | TRBV3-1/TRBV3-2 | CASSRLGGETQYF | TGTGCCAGCAGCCGACTCGGCGGGGAGACCCAGTACTTC
. | . | TRBJ2-7 | TRBV7-9 | CASSYTYEQYF | TGTGCCAGCAGCTATACCTACGAGCAGTACTTC